This TCR beta chain was captured in a study of T-cell memory formation after mild COVID-19. Across the study: For the most part, TCR clusters were specific to one donor.

This CDR3 is 16 amino acids long. Germline CDR1 is LNHDA and CDR2 is SQIVND (reference sequence). V gave up 3 bases and J gave up 3 bases, with 18 bases separating them. The 5'RACE method, run with constant-segment primers, produced TCR alpha and TCR beta cDNA libraries (carrying sample barcodes and UMIs). In TCRdb, the 5' RACE reads were re-called with MiXCR into one record per CDR3 protein. The sample comprises 550,000 to 600,000 distinct CDR3 sequences, approximately 15% of which are singletons, and roughly 8.2% rests with the top ten. This clonotype showed up just a few times. The chain uses TRBV19 and TRBJ2-7; perhaps TRBD2 as D (5 bases). Specimen: PBMCs or a T cell subset sorted from them (not recorded which). This receptor was taken from an adult woman who had mild COVID-19 (a few samples of this study predate the infection). Cell type and time point are not known. The CDR3 here is CASSISTTRRYYEQYF. The CDR3 DNA reads as TGTGCCAGTAGTATCTCTACTACTAGGCGTTACTACGAGCAGTACTTC.